The 5 T cell receptor beta chains below come from one sample, sequenced in a study of metastatic and nonmetastatic thyroid tumors. Every patient was untreated before thyroid surgery. Using MiXCR, TCRdb reanalyzed the PCR reads. The sample lists 15,000 to 20,000 clones, about 13% occurring once. Sequences were obtained from blood. These receptors were obtained from a female donor with papillary thyroid cancer or a benign thyroid nodule (not recorded which). Some clones in this sample may be carry-over from other donors' samples.

This clone was detected ten times or more. The genes are TRBV7-2 and TRBJ2-1; possible D gene TRBD1, 6 bases. This CDR3 contains 14 residues. V was pared by 5 bases and J by 4 bases, with 12 bases between. Germline values: CDR1 SGHTA, CDR2 FQGNSA. CDR3 nucleotide sequence: TGTGCCAGCAGCCCCCCGGACAGATACAATGAGCAGTTCTTC. Residues: CASSPPDRYNEQFF.

This clone was counted many times. The sample carries other DNA sequences with the same CDR3. The chain employs TRBV2 and TRBJ2-7; 8 positions agree with TRBD2. With 1 base clipped from V and 6 bases from J, the junction kept 8 bases outside the gene matches. CDR1 and CDR2 from the germline V gene are SNHLY and FYNNEI. This CDR3 contains 15 residues. CDR3 coding DNA: TGTGCCAGCAGTGAAGTAGCGGGATGGGGGGGCGAGCAGTACTTC. Protein sequence: CASSEVAGWGGEQYF.

By its share, this clone is medium-sized (0.01 to 0.1%). The chain's CDR3 is CANGDRNHEQYF. In DNA form, the CDR3 reads TGTGCCAACGGGGACAGGAACCACGAGCAGTACTTC. J is TRBJ2-7 and V is TRBV10-3; 8 nucleotides agree with TRBD1. After removal of 10 bases from V and 5 bases from J, the junction contained 7 bases not matched to a gene. Germline CDR1 reads ENHRY; CDR2 reads SYGVKD. The CDR3 totals 12 residues.

A note on this clone: No conserved phenylalanine or tryptophan is present at the end of the CDR3, so a read error is the likely explanation. The DNA is omitted, as the CDR3 cannot be located on it reliably, and the CDR3 follows TCRdb's listing. Here the CDR3 reads CASSLLTI. V usage is TRBV5-1 and J usage is TRBJ2-6. Per the germline V gene, CDR1 is SGHRS and CDR2 is YFSETQ. The CDR3 comprises 8 residues, both ends counted.

By share, this clone counts as medium-sized. The rearrangement links TRBV6-2 or TRBV6-3 to TRBJ2-7; TRBD2 is a possible D gene (6 bases). Deletions cut 5 bases from V and 5 bases from J, with 16 bases between. Germline V gives CDR1 MNHEY, CDR2 SVGEGT. This CDR3 spans 14 amino acids. CDR3 region: CASSRDSVSHEQYF. Here the CDR3 DNA reads TGTGCCAGCAGTCGGGACTCCGTATCCCACGAGCAGTACTTC.